These 26 T cell receptor beta chains originate from one sample sequenced in a study of blood T cell repertoires in COVID-19. Assay: immunoSEQ multiplex PCR; the TCRdb copy retains only in-frame clones and omits some. The sample holds around 250,000 clones; roughly 80% are singletons and the top ten take roughly 3.4%. The sample consisted of peripheral blood. The receptors stem from a woman between 18 and 29 years old with acute or convalescent COVID-19.

The sample holds one count of this clone. J is TRBJ1-1 and V is TRBV15; maybe TRBD1 (6 bases). The CDR3 has 11 residues. V was trimmed by 5 bases and J by 11 bases, leaving 12 bases between them. Germline CDR1 is LNHNV and CDR2 is YYDKDF (reference sequence). CDR3 in amino acids: CATSGAGDAFF. CDR3 nucleotides: TGTGCCACCAGCGGCGCAGGGGATGCTTTCTTT.

This clone was seen a few times. The J gene is TRBJ1-3, the V gene TRBV6-2 or TRBV6-3; D unresolved. V lost 6 bases and J lost 7, with 10 bases in between. The CDR3 extends over 12 amino acids. From germline, CDR1 is MNHEY and CDR2 SVGEGT. CDR3 bases: TGTGCCAGCAGCCCTAGGAGGAACACCATATATTTT. This translates into CASSPRRNTIYF.

The chain joins TRBV11-3 to TRBJ2-5; weak D call: TRBD2 (5 bases). V lost 4 bases, J lost 5 bases, and 17 bases lay in between. CDR1 is SGHNT, CDR2 YENEEA, per germline. This CDR3 comprises 15 residues. Here the CDR3 reads CASSSGINPLETQYF. The CDR3, as DNA: TGTGCCAGCAGCTCCGGGATCAACCCACTGGAGACCCAGTACTTC.

The rearrangement links TRBV2 to TRBJ2-7, with 7 bases lining up with TRBD1. The CDR3 extends over 15 amino acids. CDR1 and CDR2 from the germline V gene are SNHLY and FYNNEI. The V gene end was trimmed by 1 base and the J gene end by 2 bases; junction bases not matched to a gene: 5. The CDR3, as DNA: TGTGCCAGCAGTGAAGAGGGGGCACAAACCTACGAGCAGTACTTC. This codes for CASSEEGAQTYEQYF.

This clone was detected a few times. The J gene is TRBJ2-7, the V gene TRBV27; 8 nucleotides agree with TRBD2. This CDR3 is built from 16 residues. Per germline, CDR1 MNHEY and CDR2 SMNVEV (reference sequence). The junction had 8 bases not matched to a gene; V was cut back by 3 bases and J by 1 base. The CDR3 nucleotides are TGTGCCAGCAGTTTCTCCCGACTAGCGCTTTCCTACGAGCAGTACTTC. This codes for CASSFSRLALSYEQYF.

This clone has a single count. The V gene is TRBV18, the J gene TRBJ2-7, with no clear D. Germline-derived CDR1 and CDR2 are KGHSH and LQKENI. The CDR3 sequence is 13 residues long. Trimming cost V 4 bases and J 2 bases, with 9 bases left between them. CDR3 sequence reads: CASSRDSAYEQYF. CDR3 DNA: TGTGCCAGCTCACGCGACTCGGCCTACGAGCAGTACTTC.

The chain combines TRBV18 with TRBJ2-1; TRBD2 agrees at 13 bases. The CDR3 extends over 16 amino acids. The V gene end was trimmed by 3 bases and the J gene end by 7 bases; junction bases not matched to a gene: 6. Germline lookup yields CDR1 KGHSH and CDR2 LQKENI. CDR3 sequence: CASSPPGLAGSNEQFF. The CDR3, as DNA: TGTGCCAGCTCACCCCCGGGACTAGCGGGATCAAATGAGCAGTTCTTC. The whole variable domain, remainder taken from reference TRBV18 and TRBJ2-1, is NAGVMQNPRHLVRRRGQEARLRCSPMKGHSHVYWYRQLPEEGLKFMVYLQKENIIDESGMPKERFSAEFPKEGPSILRIQQVVRGDSAAYFCASSPPGLAGSNEQFFGPGTRLTVL.

This clone was counted between two and nine times. The chain employs TRBV28 and TRBJ2-1; the D is unclear. The V gene lost 8 bases and the J gene lost 0 bases, with 11 bases spanning the gap. CDR1 and CDR2 from the germline V gene are MDHEN and SYDVKM. This CDR3 is built from 14 residues. The CDR3: CASRSPSSYNEQFF. CDR3 coding DNA: TGTGCCAGCCGGAGCCCTAGCTCCTACAATGAGCAGTTCTTC.

The chain recombines TRBV9 with TRBJ2-3; D may be TRBD2 (6 bases). From germline, CDR1 is SGDLS and CDR2 YYNGEE. The CDR3 is 13 amino acids. Trimming shortened V by 2 bases and J by 8 bases, and 12 bases separated the two germline ends. The CDR3 bases are TGTGCCAGCAGCGTTGGGTTTAGCGGTACGCAGTATTTT. Its protein product is CASSVGFSGTQYF.

The chain combines TRBV30 with TRBJ2-7; a weak D match, TRBD2 (6 bases). V dropped 0 bases and J dropped 3 bases, with 12 bases sitting between them. The CDR3 covers 14 residues. Germline loops: CDR1 GTSNPN, CDR2 SVGIG (reference sequence). The CDR3 region has the DNA TGTGCCTGGAGTGTAGGCCTGGGGGGCTACGAGCAGTACTTC. Protein product: CAWSVGLGGYEQYF.

The genes are TRBV5-6 and TRBJ2-5, with TRBD2 identical over 8 bases. Losses at the gene ends were 4 bases for V and 5 bases for J; bases not matched to a gene: 19. Germline V gene lookup returns CDR1 SGHDT and CDR2 YYEEEE. This CDR3 comprises 18 residues. The CDR3 DNA reads TGTGCCAGCAGCCTCCGTCGACAGTATTACAGCGGGAGTGAGACCCAGTACTTC. Amino acid sequence: CASSLRRQYYSGSETQYF.

Written as DNA, the CDR3 is TGTGCCAGCAGTGAATTAGTCCATGAGCAGTTCTTC. Amino acids: CASSELVHEQFF. The chain links TRBV25-1 to TRBJ2-1; no clear D. The CDR3 consists of 12 residues. The ends were cut back, 1 base at V and 8 bases at J, with 6 bases in the middle. Germline V gives CDR1 MGHDK, CDR2 SYGVNS.

The V call is TRBV4-3, the J call TRBJ2-7, with 8 nucleotides matching TRBD2. J lost 3 bases, V lost 4 bases, and 8 bases had no gene match. CDR1 and CDR2 (germline): LGHNA, YSLEER. The CDR3 is 15 residues long. CDR3 protein: CASSLEAGEVYEQYF. In nucleotides, the CDR3 is TGCGCCAGCAGCCTAGAAGCGGGAGAAGTCTACGAGCAGTACTTC.

J is TRBJ2-3 and V is TRBV6-5; the match to TRBD2 covers 7 bases. The CDR3 spans 14 residues. Per germline, CDR1 MNHEY and CDR2 SVGAGI. After removal of 6 bases from V and 2 bases from J, the junction contained 5 bases not matched to a gene. CDR3 coding DNA: TGTGCCAGCAGGGTTCGGGAGGACACAGATACGCAGTATTTT. Protein: CASRVREDTDTQYF.

In its sample, this clone was seen once. The rearrangement uses TRBV5-1 and TRBJ2-1; TRBD1 is a possible D gene (6 bases). Trimming stripped 1 base from V and 6 bases from J, with 14 bases between. The CDR3 is 15 amino acids. Germline V gene lookup returns CDR1 SGHRS and CDR2 YFSETQ. DNA of the CDR3: TGCGCCAGCAGCTTGCCAGAACAGGGTTCCAATGAGCAGTTCTTC. Encoded protein: CASSLPEQGSNEQFF.

This clone was detected only a few times. The chain uses TRBV2 and TRBJ2-2; D perhaps matches TRBD1 (5 bases). V was cut by 7 bases and J by 3 bases, with 12 bases left in between. Germline CDR1 is SNHLY and CDR2 is FYNNEI. The length of the CDR3 is 14 residues. The CDR3 protein is CASTGQGYTGELFF. DNA of the CDR3: TGTGCCAGCACGGGCCAGGGATACACCGGGGAGCTGTTTTTT.

This clone was seen a single time. V gene TRBV30 combines with J gene TRBJ1-4; 7 bases match TRBD1. The germline V gene encodes CDR1 GTSNPN and CDR2 SVGIG (reference sequence). There are 17 residues in the CDR3. Trimming at V came to 1 base and at J to 6 bases, leaving 14 bases not matched to a gene. In DNA, the CDR3 is TGTGCCTGGAGTGCGGACAGGACCATCGGGGGTGATGAAAAACTGTTTTTT. Its protein product is CAWSADRTIGGDEKLFF.

The chain joins TRBV11-1 to TRBJ1-1, with D possibly TRBD1 on 5 matching bases. V shed 1 base and J shed 5 bases, with 11 bases lying between them. Germline lookup yields CDR1 SGHAT and CDR2 FQDESV (reference sequence). The CDR3 has 14 residues. This chain's CDR3 is CASSLDAGRTEAFF. The DNA for the CDR3 is TGTGCCAGCAGCTTAGATGCAGGGAGGACTGAAGCTTTCTTT.

The chain uses TRBV7-2 and TRBJ1-2; 9 bases line up with TRBD1. The J segment lost 7 bases and the V segment lost 4 bases, leaving 7 bases of the junction unmatched. The CDR3 totals 14 residues. CDR1 SGHTA and CDR2 FQGNSA come from the germline V gene. CDR3 sequence (DNA): TGTGCCAGCAGCTCCGGACAGGGGATGGGTGGCTACACCTTC. Protein: CASSSGQGMGGYTF. Based on the CDR3 plus reference TRBV7-2 and TRBJ1-2, the full variable domain is GAGVSQSPSNKVTEKGKDVELRCDPISGHTALYWYRQSLGQGLEFLIYFQGNSAPDKSGLPSDRFSAERTGGSVSTLTIQRTQQEDSAVYLCASSSGQGMGGYTFGSGTRLTVV.

V gene TRBV18 combines with J gene TRBJ2-7; 9 bases line up with TRBD1. Germline V CDR1 and CDR2: KGHSH, LQKENI. The trim removed 4 bases at V and 6 bases at J, leaving 10 bases unmatched. The CDR3 runs to 15 residues. CDR3 nucleotide sequence: TGTGCCAGCTCACTAGGGACAGGGACGGGGCTCGAGCAGTACTTC. Translated: CASSLGTGTGLEQYF.

For the CDR3, the DNA is TGCGCCAGCAGCCCCGAGCTAATTAACACTGAAGCTTTCTTT. Amino acid sequence: CASSPELINTEAFF. The gene calls are TRBV4-1 and TRBJ1-1, with D unresolved. With 4 bases removed from V and 2 bases from J, the gap between germline ends came to 11 bases. The CDR3 consists of 14 residues. CDR1 and CDR2 from the germline V gene are MGHRA and YSYEKL.

The CDR3 region is CASSLPSGGSGNTIYF. CDR3 DNA: TGCGCCAGCAGCCTCCCGTCGGGGGGCTCTGGAAACACCATATATTTT. The V gene is TRBV5-1, the J gene TRBJ1-3; TRBD1 is a possible D gene (5 bases). From germline, CDR1 is SGHRS and CDR2 YFSETQ. The CDR3 covers 16 residues. V lost 4 bases and J 0 bases, leaving 14 bases between the germline ends.

V usage is TRBV10-2 and J usage is TRBJ2-3; 8 positions agree with TRBD2. Losses at the gene ends were 6 bases for V and 2 bases for J; bases not matched to a gene: 4. This CDR3 is built from 14 residues. CDR1 and CDR2 from the germline V gene are WSHSY and SAAADI. The CDR3 sequence is CASRTSVVTDTQYF. CDR3 in DNA: TGCGCCAGCAGGACTAGCGTAGTCACAGATACGCAGTATTTT.

This clone was recorded once. The chain links TRBV7-9 to TRBJ2-5; a weak D match, TRBD2 (6 bases). Deletions cut 6 bases from V and 2 bases from J, with 10 bases between. This CDR3 is 13 amino acids long. The germline V gene has CDR1 SEHNR and CDR2 FQNEAQ (reference sequence). The CDR3 DNA sequence: TGTGCCAGCAGGGAGGGGAAGCAAGAGACCCAGTACTTC. Translating it yields CASREGKQETQYF.

This clone has just one count. CDR3 loop: CASGPPRVAGVYEQYF. CDR3 in DNA: TGTGCTAGTGGTCCGCCCCGAGTAGCGGGAGTCTACGAGCAGTACTTC. The chain uses TRBV12-5 and TRBJ2-7, with TRBD2 matching 9 bases. CDR1 LGHNT and CDR2 FRNRAP come from the germline V gene. This CDR3 contains 16 residues. The V gene end was trimmed by 5 bases and the J gene end by 3 bases; junction bases not matched to a gene: 11.

The V and J genes are TRBV15 and TRBJ2-5, with D possibly matching TRBD1 (5 bases). Trimming stripped 0 bases from V and 7 bases from J, with 21 bases between. Germline loops: CDR1 LNHNV, CDR2 YYDKDF (reference sequence). This CDR3 is 17 amino acids long. CDR3 amino acids: CATSREKGLVAGGTQYF. DNA for the CDR3: TGTGCCACCAGCAGAGAAAAGGGGCTCGTGGCAGGTGGGACCCAGTACTTC.